This TCR beta chain was recovered during a study of radiotherapy plus CTLA-4 blockade in lung cancer. Study-level background: Objective responses were recorded in 15% to 20% of patients, with disease control recorded in 25% to 40%. Study-level results: There was expansion of tumor-derived TCR clones in blood after radiotherapy plus ipilimumab. Interferon-beta and early blood T cell clone dynamics reportedly predicted response best.

Patients in the study, people with chemo-refractory metastatic non-small-cell lung cancer, received focal radiation plus ipilimumab CTLA-4 blockade. With regard to this clone: What it binds is unknown.

Some clones are missing from TCRdb's copy, which holds only in-frame ones; the method was immunoSEQ multiplex PCR. The profile covers fewer than 50,000 clones, with more than 60% appearing a single time and around 20% taken by the ten largest. Material: peripheral blood, obtained from a patient treated with radiotherapy plus ipilimumab. The clonotype was recovered from a human donor with non-small cell lung cancer who had a partial response to radiotherapy plus ipilimumab.

CDR3 loop: CASSAGGTSQETQYF. The CDR3 nucleotides are TGCGCCAGCAGTGCAGGGGGGACCTCCCAAGAGACCCAGTACTTC. The chain uses TRBV5-1 and TRBJ2-5, with a possible D match to TRBD1 (7 bases). Germline V gives CDR1 SGHRS, CDR2 YFSETQ. V was trimmed by 5 bases and J by 1 base, leaving 15 bases between them. This CDR3 is built from 15 residues.